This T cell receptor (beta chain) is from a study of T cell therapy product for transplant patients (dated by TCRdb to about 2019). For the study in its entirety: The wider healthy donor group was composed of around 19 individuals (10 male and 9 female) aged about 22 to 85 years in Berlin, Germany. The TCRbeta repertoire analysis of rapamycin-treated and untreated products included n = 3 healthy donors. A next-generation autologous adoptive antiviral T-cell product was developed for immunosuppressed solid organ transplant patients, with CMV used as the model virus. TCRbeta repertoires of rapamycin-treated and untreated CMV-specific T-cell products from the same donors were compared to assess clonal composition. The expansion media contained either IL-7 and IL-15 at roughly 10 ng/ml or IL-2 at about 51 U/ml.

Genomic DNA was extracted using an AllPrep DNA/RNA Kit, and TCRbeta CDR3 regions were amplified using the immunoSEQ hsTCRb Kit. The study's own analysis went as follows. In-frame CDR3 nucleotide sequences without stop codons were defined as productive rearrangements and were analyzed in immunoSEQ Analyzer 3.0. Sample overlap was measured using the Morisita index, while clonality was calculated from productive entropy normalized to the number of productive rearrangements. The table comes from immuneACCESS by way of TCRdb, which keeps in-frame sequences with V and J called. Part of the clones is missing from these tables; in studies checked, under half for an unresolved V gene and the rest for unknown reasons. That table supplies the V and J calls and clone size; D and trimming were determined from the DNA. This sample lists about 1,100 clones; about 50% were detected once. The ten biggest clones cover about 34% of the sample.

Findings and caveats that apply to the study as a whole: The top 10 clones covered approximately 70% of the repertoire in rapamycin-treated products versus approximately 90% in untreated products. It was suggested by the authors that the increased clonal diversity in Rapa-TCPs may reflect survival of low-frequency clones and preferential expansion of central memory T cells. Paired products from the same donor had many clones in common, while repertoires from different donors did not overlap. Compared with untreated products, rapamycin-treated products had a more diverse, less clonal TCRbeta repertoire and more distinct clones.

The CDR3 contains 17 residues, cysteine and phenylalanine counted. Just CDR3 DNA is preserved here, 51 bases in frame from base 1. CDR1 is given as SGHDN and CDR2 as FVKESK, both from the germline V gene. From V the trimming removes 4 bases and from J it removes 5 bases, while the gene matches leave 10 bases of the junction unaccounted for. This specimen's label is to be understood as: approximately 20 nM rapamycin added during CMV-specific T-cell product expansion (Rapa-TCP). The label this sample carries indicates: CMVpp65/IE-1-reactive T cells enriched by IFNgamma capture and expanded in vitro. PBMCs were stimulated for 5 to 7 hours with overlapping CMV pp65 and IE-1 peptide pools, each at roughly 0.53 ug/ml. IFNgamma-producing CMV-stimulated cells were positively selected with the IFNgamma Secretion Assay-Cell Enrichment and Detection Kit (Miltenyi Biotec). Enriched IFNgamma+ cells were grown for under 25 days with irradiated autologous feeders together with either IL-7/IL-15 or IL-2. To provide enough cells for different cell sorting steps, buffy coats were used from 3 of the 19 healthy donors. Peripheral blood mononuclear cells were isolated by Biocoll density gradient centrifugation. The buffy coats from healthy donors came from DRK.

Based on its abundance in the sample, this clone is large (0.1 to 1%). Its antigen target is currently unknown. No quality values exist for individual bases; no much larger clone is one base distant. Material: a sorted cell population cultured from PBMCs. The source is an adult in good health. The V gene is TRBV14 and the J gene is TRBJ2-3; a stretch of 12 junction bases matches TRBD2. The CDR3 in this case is CASSPLAGGPAGDTQYF. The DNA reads TGTGCCAGCAGCCCCCTAGCGGGGGGGCCGGCCGGAGATACGCAGTATTTT.